These 13 T cell receptor beta chains originate from one sample sequenced in a study of OX40 agonist ivuxolimab in advanced cancers. Using immunoSEQ multiplex PCR, the repertoire was profiled, and TCRdb retains in-frame clones only, with some absent. Of around 60,000 clones listed, about 85% are singletons. The sample consisted of CD4+ or CD8+ T cells sorted from blood, taken in a trial of the OX40 agonist ivuxolimab. These receptor sequences come from an adult with an advanced solid tumor such as melanoma, head and neck, liver or kidney cancer.

V and J are TRBV6-6 and TRBJ2-1, with 13 nucleotides matching TRBD2. The CDR3 has 16 amino acids. Germline loops: CDR1 MNHNY, CDR2 SVGAGI (reference sequence). V was clipped by 0 bases and J by 8 bases; unmatched bases: 4. This CDR3 is CASSYSGTSGKHEQFF. The DNA of the CDR3 is TGTGCCAGCAGTTACTCGGGGACTAGCGGGAAGCATGAGCAGTTCTTC.

This clone was detected once. The chain is built from TRBV5-1 and TRBJ2-1; D perhaps matches TRBD2 (5 bases). Deletions cut 1 base from V and 3 bases from J, with 11 bases between. Germline CDR1 SGHRS, CDR2 YFSETQ. This CDR3 contains 15 residues. CDR3 in amino acids: CASSLRAVNYNEQFF. CDR3 bases: TGCGCCAGCAGCTTGAGAGCGGTGAACTACAATGAGCAGTTCTTC.

The sample holds one count of this clone. This chain joins TRBV6-6 and TRBJ1-2; unclear D gene. Germline-derived CDR1 and CDR2 are MNHNY and SVGAGI (reference sequence). Trimming removed 0 bases from V and 3 bases from J, with 11 bases in between. CDR3 size: 15 residues. The CDR3 region has the DNA TGTGCCAGCAGTTACTCGGGCAGGTCCGACTATGGCTACACCTTC. Its translation: CASSYSGRSDYGYTF.

Concerning this clone: Mismatch with germline at one junction end may stem from a read error. The chain combines TRBV7-7 with TRBJ2-7; possibly TRBD1 for D (6 bases). Germline V gene sequence: CDR1 SSHAT, CDR2 FNYEAQ (reference sequence). CDR3 length: 12 amino acids. Here the CDR3 reads CASSLAGGSLYF. DNA for the CDR3: TGTGCTAGCAGCTTAGCTGGGGGCAGCCTGTACTTC.

The genes are TRBV11-2 and TRBJ2-1; a weak D match, TRBD1 (5 bases). Trimming left V 7 bases short and J 0 bases short, with 19 bases between. Germline assignment: CDR1 SGHAT and CDR2 FQNNGV. This CDR3 contains 17 residues. CDR3 amino acids: CASTYNQQGASYNEQFF. Written as DNA, the CDR3 is TGTGCCAGCACCTATAATCAGCAAGGGGCCTCCTACAATGAGCAGTTCTTC.

The V and J genes are TRBV10-2 and TRBJ2-1, with a possible D match to TRBD1 (5 bases). V was pared by 5 bases and J by 6 bases, with 11 bases between. Germline V gene lookup returns CDR1 WSHSY and CDR2 SAAADI. The CDR3 is 13 amino acids. The CDR3 nucleotides are TGCGCCAGCAGTCAGGGTATGGTCAATGAGCAGTTCTTC. This gives the protein CASSQGMVNEQFF.

The chain links TRBV9 to TRBJ2-1; 11 bases align to TRBD2. The CDR3 extends over 16 amino acids. V shed 4 bases and J 6 bases; nucleotides not matched to a gene: 9. Germline-derived CDR1 and CDR2 are SGDLS and YYNGEE. This CDR3 reads CASSFGQGLAANEQFF. The CDR3 nucleotides are TGTGCCAGCAGCTTCGGACAGGGACTAGCGGCCAATGAGCAGTTCTTC.

The J gene is TRBJ2-7, the V gene TRBV6-6, with a tentative D call TRBD2 (5 bases). V lost 6 bases, J lost 2 bases, and 11 bases lay in between. The germline CDR1 and CDR2 sequences are MNHNY and SVGAGI (reference sequence). The CDR3 is 13 residues long. CDR3 in DNA: TGTGCCAGCAGGCGAGGGATCCCCTACGAGCAGTACTTC. It yields the protein CASRRGIPYEQYF.

The chain joins TRBV6-5 to TRBJ2-7; 8 positions agree with TRBD2. This CDR3 comprises 14 residues. CDR1 and CDR2 (germline): MNHEY, SVGAGI. V shed 9 bases, J shed 3 bases, and the junction held 10 bases outside the gene matches. CDR3 in DNA: TGTGCCAGTGTTGTAGGGACTAGGGACTACGAGCAGTACTTC. Translated: CASVVGTRDYEQYF.

The chain links TRBV4-1 to TRBJ1-4; D not resolved. Germline V lookup: CDR1 MGHRA, CDR2 YSYEKL. The germline V and J ends were trimmed by 4 bases and 4 bases, with 10 bases remaining between them. The CDR3 covers 14 residues. In DNA, the CDR3 is TGCGCCAGCAGCCTAGACATCAATAATGAAAAACTGTTTTTT. This gives the protein CASSLDINNEKLFF.

The rearrangement uses TRBV11-2 and TRBJ2-7; the D is unclear. Germline values: CDR1 SGHAT, CDR2 FQNNGV. CDR3 length: 11 residues. V gave up 6 bases and J gave up 2 bases, with 5 bases separating them. The CDR3 DNA reads as TGTGCCAGCAGACAAACCTACGAGCAGTACTTC. This translates into CASRQTYEQYF.

J is TRBJ1-6 and V is TRBV2; D not resolved. Germline loops: CDR1 SNHLY, CDR2 FYNNEI. The CDR3 consists of 12 residues. Trimming shortened V by 4 bases and J by 9 bases, and 7 bases separated the two germline ends. This CDR3 reads CASSVLLSPLHF. As DNA, the CDR3 is TGTGCCAGCAGTGTGCTCCTTTCACCCCTCCACTTT.

V gene TRBV6-4 combines with J gene TRBJ2-3; 12 bases match TRBD2. Germline V gene data show CDR1 as MRHNA and CDR2 as SNTAGT. V was clipped by 2 bases and J by 3 bases; unmatched bases: 0. This CDR3 is 15 amino acids long. CDR3 bases: TGTGCCAGCAGTGACGGGACTAGCGGGACAGATACGCAGTATTTT. Amino acids: CASSDGTSGTDTQYF.